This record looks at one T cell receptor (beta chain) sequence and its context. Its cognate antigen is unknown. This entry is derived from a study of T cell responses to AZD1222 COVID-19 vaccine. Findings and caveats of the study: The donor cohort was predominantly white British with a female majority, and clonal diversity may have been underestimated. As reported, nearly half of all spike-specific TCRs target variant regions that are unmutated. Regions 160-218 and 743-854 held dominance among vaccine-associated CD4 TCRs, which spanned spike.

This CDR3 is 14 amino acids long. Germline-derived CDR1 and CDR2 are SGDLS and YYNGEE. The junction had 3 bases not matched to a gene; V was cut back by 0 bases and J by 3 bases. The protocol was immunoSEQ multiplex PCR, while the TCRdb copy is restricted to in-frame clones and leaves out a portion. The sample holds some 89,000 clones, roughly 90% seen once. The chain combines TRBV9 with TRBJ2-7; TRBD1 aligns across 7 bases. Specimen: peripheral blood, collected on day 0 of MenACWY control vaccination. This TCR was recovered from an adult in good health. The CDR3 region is CASSVDRGSYEQYF. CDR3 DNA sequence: TGTGCCAGCAGCGTAGACAGGGGAAGCTACGAGCAGTACTTC.